These T cell receptor beta chains were read from a single sample in a study of molecular identifiers for immune sequencing clone quantification. In TCRdb, the PCR reads were re-called with MiXCR into one record per CDR3 protein. This table has 85,000 to 100,000 distinct CDR3 sequences, about 21% appearing once. The sample comprised naive CD8+ T cells from blood, with Jurkat cell RNA spiked in. The receptor source for this set is a human donor in good health. Some libraries in this study had Jurkat cell RNA spiked in. Each CDR3 is given with its conserved first and last residue. A D gene is named only where the DNA matches it firmly. Clone size appears in some rows only: once, few, many, or a class for an expanded clone.

clone size: .
J gene: TRBJ2-5
D gene: TRBD2
V gene: TRBV7-2
CDR3 protein: CASGQTAGGGETQYF
CDR3 DNA: TGTGCCAGCGGCCAAACAGCGGGGGGAGGGGAGACCCAGTACTTC

clone size: many
J gene: TRBJ2-7
D gene: .
V gene: TRBV28
CDR3 protein: CASSPRAGPYEQYF
CDR3 DNA: TGTGCCAGCAGTCCCCGGGCAGGACCCTACGAGCAGTACTTC

clone size: many
J gene: TRBJ1-2
D gene: .
V gene: TRBV30
CDR3 protein: CACRQDSSF
CDR3 DNA: TGTGCCTGCAGACAGGACTCCTCCTTC

clone size: few
J gene: TRBJ2-1
D gene: TRBD2
V gene: TRBV6-5
CDR3 protein: CASSWTSGGVYNEQFF
CDR3 DNA: TGTGCCAGCAGTTGGACTAGCGGGGGGGTTTACAATGAGCAGTTCTTC

clone size: many
J gene: TRBJ1-1
D gene: .
V gene: TRBV21-1
CDR3 protein: CASSTISWVPDRASNTEAFF
CDR3 DNA: TGTGCCAGCAGCACGATAAGTTGGGTCCCAGACAGGGCCTCGAACACTGAAGCTTTCTTT

clone size: many
J gene: TRBJ2-7
D gene: .
V gene: TRBV7-6
CDR3 protein: CASSPAAGYDYEQYF
CDR3 DNA: TGTGCCAGCAGCCCGGCAGCCGGGTACGACTACGAGCAGTACTTC

clone size: many
J gene: TRBJ1-6
D gene: TRBD1
V gene: TRBV5-1
CDR3 protein: CASSLLTGNSPLHF
CDR3 DNA: TGCGCCAGCAGCTTGCTGACAGGGAATTCACCCCTCCACTTT

clone size: many
J gene: TRBJ2-5
D gene: .
V gene: TRBV4-1
CDR3 protein: CASSQVMDGTQYF
CDR3 DNA: TGCGCCAGCAGCCAAGTTATGGACGGGACCCAGTACTTC

clone size: few
J gene: TRBJ2-7
D gene: TRBD2
V gene: TRBV20-1
CDR3 protein: CSARELATYEQYF
CDR3 DNA: TGCAGTGCTAGAGAACTAGCGACTTACGAGCAGTACTTC

clone size: many
J gene: TRBJ2-3
D gene: TRBD2
V gene: TRBV3-1
CDR3 protein: CASSLLAVTDTQYF
CDR3 DNA: TGTGCCAGCAGCCTCCTAGCGGTCACAGATACGCAGTATTTT

clone size: many
J gene: TRBJ2-7
D gene: .
V gene: TRBV7-9
CDR3 protein: CASSFHPYEQYF
CDR3 DNA: TGTGCCAGCAGCTTTCACCCCTACGAGCAGTACTTC

clone size: few
J gene: TRBJ2-2
D gene: TRBD1
V gene: TRBV30
CDR3 protein: CAWSPTGTGELFF
CDR3 DNA: TGTGCCTGGAGTCCGACAGGGACCGGGGAGCTGTTTTTT

clone size: .
J gene: TRBJ2-5
D gene: TRBD2
V gene: TRBV19
CDR3 protein: CASSIEAGGHETQYF
CDR3 DNA: TGTGCCAGTAGTATCGAAGCGGGGGGGCACGAGACCCAGTACTTC

clone size: many
J gene: TRBJ2-5
D gene: .
V gene: TRBV5-1
CDR3 protein: CASSLPDRWKTQYF
CDR3 DNA: TGCGCCAGCAGCTTGCCCGACAGGTGGAAGACCCAGTACTTC

clone size: .
J gene: TRBJ2-7
D gene: .
V gene: TRBV6-5
CDR3 protein: CASSYSDLYEQYF
CDR3 DNA: TGTGCCAGCAGTTACTCGGACCTCTACGAGCAGTACTTC

clone size: many
J gene: TRBJ1-1
D gene: .
V gene: TRBV7-9
CDR3 protein: CASSLVGDEAFF
CDR3 DNA: TGTGCCAGCAGCTTAGTAGGTGATGAAGCTTTCTTT

clone size: many
J gene: TRBJ2-7
D gene: TRBD1
V gene: TRBV27
CDR3 protein: CASSPGGIPYEQYF
CDR3 DNA: TGTGCCAGCAGTCCAGGGGGCATTCCCTACGAGCAGTACTTC

clone size: few
J gene: TRBJ2-2
D gene: .
V gene: TRBV7-3
CDR3 protein: CASSPSVLDANTGELFF
CDR3 DNA: TGTGCCAGCAGTCCCAGTGTGTTAGACGCGAACACCGGGGAGCTGTTTTTT

clone size: .
J gene: TRBJ1-1
D gene: .
V gene: TRBV5-5
CDR3 protein: CASSLGQDAFPGLNTEAFF
CDR3 DNA: TGTGCCAGCAGCTTGGGACAGGATGCCTTCCCCGGGTTGAACACTGAAGCTTTCTTT

clone size: many
J gene: TRBJ2-1
D gene: .
V gene: TRBV7-2
CDR3 protein: CASSLVTRGNEQFF
CDR3 DNA: TGTGCCAGCAGCTTAGTGACTAGAGGCAATGAGCAGTTCTTC

clone size: .
J gene: TRBJ2-3
D gene: .
V gene: TRBV27
CDR3 protein: CASRPNAGAITSTDTQYF
CDR3 DNA: TGTGCCAGCAGGCCGAATGCCGGGGCTATAACTAGCACAGATACGCAGTATTTT

clone size: many
J gene: TRBJ2-3
D gene: TRBD2
V gene: TRBV6-2/TRBV6-3
CDR3 protein: CASSDPPGLADGADTQYF
CDR3 DNA: TGTGCCAGCAGTGACCCTCCGGGACTAGCGGACGGGGCAGATACGCAGTATTTT

clone size: .
J gene: TRBJ2-7
D gene: TRBD2
V gene: TRBV28
CDR3 protein: CASSLWSSGRNHEQYF
CDR3 DNA: TGTGCCAGCAGTTTATGGTCTAGCGGGAGGAACCACGAGCAGTACTTC

clone size: .
J gene: TRBJ2-1
D gene: TRBD2
V gene: TRBV20-1
CDR3 protein: CSATSVSSYNEQFF
CDR3 DNA: TGCAGTGCAACTAGCGTTAGCTCCTACAATGAGCAGTTCTTC

clone size: many
J gene: TRBJ2-3
D gene: TRBD2
V gene: TRBV4-2
CDR3 protein: CASSQSSGTTDTQYF
CDR3 DNA: TGTGCCAGCAGCCAATCGAGCGGGACGACAGATACGCAGTATTTT

clone size: many
J gene: TRBJ2-5
D gene: .
V gene: TRBV19
CDR3 protein: CASSPWDSQETQYF
CDR3 DNA: TGTGCCAGTAGTCCCTGGGACTCACAAGAGACCCAGTACTTC

clone size: many
J gene: TRBJ1-4
D gene: .
V gene: TRBV27
CDR3 protein: CASRSGWGATEKLFF
CDR3 DNA: TGTGCCAGCAGGTCAGGTTGGGGGGCCACAGAAAAACTGTTTTTT

clone size: .
J gene: TRBJ2-1
D gene: TRBD2
V gene: TRBV7-6
CDR3 protein: CASSLAHGGYNEQFF
CDR3 DNA: TGTGCCAGCAGCTTAGCCCACGGGGGGTACAATGAGCAGTTCTTC

clone size: many
J gene: TRBJ2-5
D gene: .
V gene: TRBV5-4
CDR3 protein: CASSLPGSPISPETQYF
CDR3 DNA: TGTGCCAGCAGCTTGCCGGGATCTCCGATATCCCCGGAGACCCAGTACTTC

clone size: many
J gene: TRBJ2-2
D gene: .
V gene: TRBV6-5
CDR3 protein: CASRVGTGELFF
CDR3 DNA: TGTGCCAGCAGGGTCGGCACCGGGGAGCTGTTTTTT

clone size: few
J gene: TRBJ2-1
D gene: .
V gene: TRBV7-9
CDR3 protein: CASSLPPRIGNEQFF
CDR3 DNA: TGTGCCAGCAGTTTACCCCCCCGGATCGGTAATGAGCAGTTCTTC

clone size: .
J gene: TRBJ2-1
D gene: .
V gene: TRBV27
CDR3 protein: CASSPNLQAEQFF
CDR3 DNA: TGTGCCAGCAGTCCAAACTTACAAGCTGAGCAGTTCTTC

clone size: many
J gene: TRBJ2-3
D gene: .
V gene: TRBV30
CDR3 protein: CAWTVGGQDTQYF
CDR3 DNA: TGTGCCTGGACCGTGGGGGGCCAAGATACGCAGTATTTT

clone size: few
J gene: TRBJ2-2
D gene: .
V gene: TRBV19
CDR3 protein: CASSIAGTGELFF
CDR3 DNA: TGTGCCAGTAGTATTGCTGGGACCGGGGAGCTGTTTTTT

clone size: few
J gene: TRBJ2-7
D gene: TRBD1
V gene: TRBV6-2/TRBV6-3
CDR3 protein: CASSYSNTGDYEQYF
CDR3 DNA: TGTGCCAGCAGTTACTCGAATACAGGGGACTACGAGCAGTACTTC

clone size: few
J gene: TRBJ1-1
D gene: .
V gene: TRBV19
CDR3 protein: CASSIYLGTTEAFF
CDR3 DNA: TGTGCCAGTAGTATATACCTGGGGACCACTGAAGCTTTCTTT

clone size: many
J gene: TRBJ1-5
D gene: .
V gene: TRBV12-3/TRBV12-4
CDR3 protein: CASSLRPQHF
CDR3 DNA: TGTGCCAGCAGCCTTCGGCCCCAGCATTTT